These 17 T cell receptor beta chains were sequenced from one sample in a study of blood T cells in healthy people across ages. The authors ran a second PCR of 7 to 11 cycles using a sample-barcoded 5' primer and a J-beta primer mix. TCRdb analysed the 5' RACE reads with MiXCR anew, one entry per CDR3 protein. The sample contains around 1,000,000 distinct CDR3 sequences, less than 25% of which appear only once. These sequences were also reported in another study, on T cells of mothers and their children.

The sample taken for sequencing was blood. These receptors were obtained from a girl aged 2-10 years in good health.

The genes are TRBV18 and TRBJ2-3; 7 positions match TRBD2. The CDR3 length is 17 residues. From germline, CDR1 is KGHSH and CDR2 LQKENI. J was trimmed by 4 bases and V by 3 bases; bases with no gene match: 13. DNA for the CDR3: TGTGCCAGCTCACCCAATCAGCGGGGTGTGGGCCCAGATACGCAGTATTTT. As protein: CASSPNQRGVGPDTQYF.

This chain connects TRBV5-1 to TRBJ2-5; D uncertain. Germline V lookup: CDR1 SGHRS, CDR2 YFSETQ. Trimming removed 2 bases at V and 1 base at J, with 12 bases between. The CDR3 runs 15 residues. The CDR3 here is CASSFDGRSQETQYF. Here the CDR3 DNA reads TGCGCCAGCAGCTTTGACGGCCGATCCCAAGAGACCCAGTACTTC.

This clonotype turned up a few times. The chain has TRBV12-3 or TRBV12-4 and TRBJ1-2, with TRBD1 as a possible D gene (5 bases). The CDR3 runs to 14 residues. V was cut by 7 bases and J by 8 bases, with 20 bases left in between. CDR3 protein: CASTWGIRFSGYTF. CDR3 nucleotides: TGTGCCAGCACCTGGGGCATCAGATTTTCCGGCTACACCTTC.

This clonotype has only a few counts. This chain joins TRBV4-2 and TRBJ1-5; D call uncertain. CDR1 is LGHNA, CDR2 YNFKEQ, per germline. V dropped 6 bases and J dropped 4 bases, with 13 bases sitting between them. The CDR3 is made up of 14 amino acids. CDR3 residues: CASSTGRGNQPQHF. The CDR3 nucleotides read TGTGCCAGCAGTACCGGACGGGGAAATCAGCCCCAGCATTTT.

The chain links TRBV2 to TRBJ2-1; possible D gene TRBD1, 5 bases. The V gene lost 8 bases and the J gene lost 0 bases, with 11 bases spanning the gap. Germline loops: CDR1 SNHLY, CDR2 FYNNEI. This CDR3 comprises 14 residues. The CDR3 nucleotides are TGTGCCAGCGCGACAGTTAGCTCCTACAATGAGCAGTTCTTC. Protein sequence: CASATVSSYNEQFF.

The rearrangement links TRBV7-9 to TRBJ1-2, with 7 positions matching TRBD1. V lost 4 bases and J lost 10; bases outside the gene matches: 9. The CDR3 totals 13 residues. Germline assignment: CDR1 SEHNR and CDR2 FQNEAQ (reference sequence). This CDR3 is CASSSPQGGDYTF. The CDR3 nucleotides are TGTGCCAGCAGCTCCCCTCAGGGGGGGGACTACACCTTC.

In its sample, this clonotype was seen a few times. The chain couples TRBV15 to TRBJ1-1, with a possible D match to TRBD1 (5 bases). The CDR3 spans 17 residues. Germline assignment: CDR1 LNHNV and CDR2 YYDKDF (reference sequence). Trimming stripped 0 bases from V and 4 bases from J, with 18 bases between. The CDR3 sequence is CATSRDFLGLSITEAFF. The CDR3 DNA reads as TGTGCCACCAGCAGAGACTTTCTGGGGCTCTCAATCACTGAAGCTTTCTTT.

This chain connects TRBV28 to TRBJ2-1, with no clear D. Germline lookup yields CDR1 MDHEN and CDR2 SYDVKM. This CDR3 has 16 amino acids. The ends were cut back, 1 base at V and 2 bases at J, with 12 bases in the middle. DNA for the CDR3: TGTGCCAGCAGTTTATACCGCGGCTCTACCTACAATGAGCAGTTCTTC. Residues: CASSLYRGSTYNEQFF.

Only a few counts were recorded for this clonotype. The chain joins TRBV6-5 to TRBJ2-3, with 9 bases lining up with TRBD2. The ends lost 0 bases at V and 4 bases at J; junction bases unmatched: 11. Germline CDR1 reads MNHEY; CDR2 reads SVGAGI. CDR3 size: 18 residues. The CDR3 DNA is TGTGCCAGCAGTTACTCGGGGCGGGGGGGCCTAGAGGCAGATACGCAGTATTTT. It yields the protein CASSYSGRGGLEADTQYF.

This sequence joins TRBV20-1 and TRBJ2-5, with D perhaps matching TRBD1 (5 bases). CDR3 length equals 12 residues. V was pared by 3 bases and J by 2 bases, with 7 bases between. Germline assignment: CDR1 DFQATT and CDR2 SNEGSKA (reference sequence). The CDR3 is CSASKGQETQYF. DNA of the CDR3: TGCAGTGCTAGCAAGGGGCAAGAGACCCAGTACTTC.

V usage is TRBV20-1 and J usage is TRBJ2-1, with TRBD2 matching over 9 bases. V gave up 5 bases and J gave up 4 bases; unmatched junction bases: 9. Germline-derived CDR1 and CDR2 are DFQATT and SNEGSKA (reference sequence). There are 15 residues in the CDR3. The CDR3 DNA follows: TGCAGTGCTCCTCCGGGACTAGCTGTATACAATGAGCAGTTCTTC. As protein: CSAPPGLAVYNEQFF.

V usage is TRBV3-1 and J usage is TRBJ2-5; no definite D call. The CDR3 is 16 residues long. V lost 2 bases, J lost 4 bases, and 17 bases lay in between. Germline V gene data show CDR1 as LGHDT and CDR2 as YNNKEL (reference sequence). CDR3 DNA: TGTGCCAGCAGCCAAATCCTACCGAGCGCGAGAGAGACCCAGTACTTC. Amino acids: CASSQILPSARETQYF.

This chain links TRBV6-5 with TRBJ2-5, with 8 bases identical to TRBD2. CDR1 is MNHEY and CDR2 is SVGAGI in the germline V gene. With 6 bases clipped from V and 4 bases from J, the junction kept 4 bases outside the gene matches. This CDR3 is 13 amino acids long. For the CDR3, the DNA is TGTGCCAGCAGCCGGCGGGAGGCAGAGACCCAGTACTTC. Translating it yields CASSRREAETQYF.

The sample holds a few counts of this clonotype. The rearrangement links TRBV12-3 or TRBV12-4 to TRBJ1-4, with no clear D. The length of the CDR3 is 14 residues. V was shortened by 6 bases and J by 4 bases, with 12 bases between the two germline ends. The CDR3 bases are TGTGCCAGCAGCACTACGCCCGTTAATGAAAAACTGTTTTTT. Amino acids: CASSTTPVNEKLFF.

This clonotype has only a few counts. The chain carries TRBV6-6 and TRBJ2-7; D possibly corresponds to TRBD2 (5 bases). Trimming shortened V by 10 bases and J by 3 bases, and 16 bases separated the two germline ends. The CDR3 spans 13 residues. The V gene's germline CDR1 is MNHNY and CDR2 SVGAGI (reference sequence). CDR3 in DNA: TGTGCCATCCGGACTCCAACTCGCTACGAGCAGTACTTC. Translation gives CAIRTPTRYEQYF.

This rearrangement joins TRBV3-1 to TRBJ2-1; possible D gene TRBD2, 6 bases. Trimming removed 4 bases at V and 2 bases at J, with 18 bases between. Germline CDR1 reads LGHDT; CDR2 reads YNNKEL (reference sequence). This CDR3 has 17 residues. The DNA for the CDR3 is TGTGCCAGCAGCCTCCTCCGGCCGGGACTCACCTACAATGAGCAGTTCTTC. Its translation: CASSLLRPGLTYNEQFF.

J is TRBJ2-1 and V is TRBV15; D tentatively reads TRBD1 or TRBD2 (5 bases each). Trimming shortened V by 0 bases and J by 1 base, and 10 bases separated the two germline ends. CDR1 and CDR2 from the germline V gene are LNHNV and YYDKDF (reference sequence). The CDR3 contains 16 residues. CDR3 sequence: CATSRDRDGSYNEQFF. CDR3 DNA: TGTGCCACCAGCAGAGACCGGGACGGGTCCTACAATGAGCAGTTCTTC.